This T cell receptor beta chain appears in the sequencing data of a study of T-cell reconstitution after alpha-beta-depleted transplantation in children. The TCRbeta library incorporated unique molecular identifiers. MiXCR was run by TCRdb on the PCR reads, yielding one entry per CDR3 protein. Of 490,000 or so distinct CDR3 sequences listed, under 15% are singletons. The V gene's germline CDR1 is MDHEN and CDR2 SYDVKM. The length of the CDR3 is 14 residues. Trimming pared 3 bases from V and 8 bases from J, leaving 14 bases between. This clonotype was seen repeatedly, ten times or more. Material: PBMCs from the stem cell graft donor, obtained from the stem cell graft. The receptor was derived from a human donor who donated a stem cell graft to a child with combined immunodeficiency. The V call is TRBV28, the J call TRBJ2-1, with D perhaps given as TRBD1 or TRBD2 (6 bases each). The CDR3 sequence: CASSLEGVNDEQFF. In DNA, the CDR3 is TGTGCCAGCAGTTTGGAGGGGGTTAATGATGAGCAGTTCTTC.